This T cell receptor beta chain was captured in a study of CD8+CD57+ T cells in acquired aplastic anemia. In the study overall: Isolated CD4+ and CD8+ cells, once sorted, yielded DNA averaging about 3 ug. Researchers reported that healthy donors averaged approximately 10 million reads for CD4+ cells.

In its sample, this clonotype was seen many times. Profiles of TCR beta VDJ and CDR3 were generated from a genomic DNA template. A single record per CDR3 protein comes from TCRdb applying MiXCR to the reads. Among 100,000 to 150,000 distinct CDR3 sequences listed, 48% were seen once. Germline CDR1 LGHDT, CDR2 YNNKEL (reference sequence). The CDR3 runs 15 residues. Trimming cost V 0 bases and J 4 bases, with 10 bases left between them. The source is a human donor in good health, serving as a control. The sequencing sample was made of sorted CD4+, CD8+, or CD8+CD57+ T cells (not recorded which) from PBMCs. The gene calls are TRBV3-1 and TRBJ1-3; D is unresolved. CDR3 region: CASSQEGLQGNTIYF. The CDR3 coding sequence is TGTGCCAGCAGCCAAGAAGGTTTACAGGGAAACACCATATATTTT.